A single sample is the source of the 24 T cell receptor beta chains below, sequenced in a study of CD8+ T cells in alopecia areata. cDNA serving as the sequencing template came from extracted, reverse transcribed RNA. Repertoires were generated with immunoSEQ multiplex PCR, while TCRdb's copy carries only in-frame clones and drops some. Of about 110,000 clones listed, 55% to 70% are singletons. Sequencing was carried out using NKG2D-low CD8+ T cells sorted from blood. Receptors originate from a human donor with alopecia areata.

The chain joins TRBV6-5 to TRBJ2-1, with TRBD2 matching 9 bases. The CDR3 spans 15 residues. The germline V gene has CDR1 MNHEY and CDR2 SVGAGI. J gave up 9 bases and V 0 bases, and 6 bases lay outside the gene matches. The CDR3 region is CASSYSSGSVGEQFF. Written as DNA, the CDR3 is TGTGCCAGCAGTTACTCTAGCGGGAGTGTGGGTGAGCAGTTCTTC.

The gene calls are TRBV29-1 and TRBJ2-7; 9 nucleotides line up with TRBD1. The CDR3 totals 13 residues. Germline assignment: CDR1 SQVTM and CDR2 ANQGSEA. J was trimmed by 2 bases and V by 7 bases; bases with no gene match: 6. CDR3 nucleotides: TGCAGCGCCACGGACAGGGGTACCTACGAGCAGTACTTC. Amino acid sequence: CSATDRGTYEQYF.

A single count supports this clone. Different DNA sequences within this sample yield the same CDR3. The rearrangement links TRBV9 to TRBJ2-5, with D perhaps matching TRBD2 (6 bases). Trimming removed 3 bases from V and 1 base from J, with 10 bases in between. Germline CDR1 SGDLS, CDR2 YYNGEE. CDR3 length: 14 amino acids. CDR3 DNA sequence: TGTGCCAGCAGCGCCGGGACTGTCCAAGAGACCCAGTACTTC. Protein: CASSAGTVQETQYF.

This chain links TRBV5-1 with TRBJ2-7; 9 bases are a match to TRBD2. Unmatched junction bases numbered 10, after V lost 3 bases and J lost 6 bases. The CDR3 totals 15 residues. From germline, CDR1 is SGHRS and CDR2 YFSETQ. Written as DNA, the CDR3 is TGCGCCAGCAGCTGGGCGGGAGGGCCGTTTGCCGAGCAGTACTTC. As protein: CASSWAGGPFAEQYF.

Comments on this clone: A read error is likely, as this CDR3 ends without the conserved phenylalanine or tryptophan. CDR3 region: CASSLGQSYEQYL. In nucleotides, the CDR3 is TGTGCCAGCAGTTTAGGACAGTCCTACGAGCAGTACCTC. V gene TRBV27 combines with J gene TRBJ2-7; weak D call: TRBD1 (6 bases). Trimming took off 2 bases at V and 1 base at J, with 6 bases between the two ends. This CDR3 is built from 13 residues. Germline V gene data show CDR1 as MNHEY and CDR2 as SMNVEV (reference sequence).

This chain connects TRBV5-5 to TRBJ2-7; D not resolved. The CDR3 runs to 11 residues. Germline V gene lookup returns CDR1 SGHKS and CDR2 YYEKEE (reference sequence). Deletions cut 1 base from V and 5 bases from J, with 4 bases between. The CDR3 DNA reads TGTGCCAGCAGCTTGACCGACGAGCAGTACTTC. Translating it yields CASSLTDEQYF.

The chain has TRBV27 and TRBJ2-7; possibly TRBD1 or TRBD2 for D (5 bases each). This CDR3 comprises 11 residues. V shed 3 bases and J shed 5 bases, with 5 bases lying between them. From germline, CDR1 is MNHEY and CDR2 SMNVEV (reference sequence). The CDR3 here is CASSLGDEQYF. The CDR3, as DNA: TGTGCCAGCAGTTTGGGGGACGAGCAGTACTTC.

This clone was observed a handful of times. V usage is TRBV19 and J usage is TRBJ1-1, with D tentatively TRBD1 (6 bases). Per the germline V gene, CDR1 is LNHDA and CDR2 is SQIVND (reference sequence). V was pared by 7 bases and J by 0 bases, with 18 bases between. The CDR3 has 16 residues. Here the CDR3 DNA reads TGTGCCAGTATGGTGTTGGGGGGCGGTTTGAACACTGAAGCTTTCTTT. This codes for CASMVLGGGLNTEAFF.

The table lists this clone with a few counts. The chain carries TRBV19 and TRBJ2-7, with D tentatively TRBD1 or TRBD2 (5 bases each). CDR1 is LNHDA, CDR2 SQIVND, per germline (reference sequence). Trimming cost V 3 bases and J 1 base, with 10 bases left between them. This CDR3 has 14 residues. For the CDR3, the DNA is TGTGCCAGTAGTATTCTTTGGGGGTCCTACGAGCAGTACTTC. Residues: CASSILWGSYEQYF.

V usage is TRBV2 and J usage is TRBJ2-1; TRBD1 agrees at 9 bases. V gave up 8 bases and J gave up 6 bases; unmatched junction bases: 5. Per the germline V gene, CDR1 is SNHLY and CDR2 is FYNNEI. The CDR3 has 13 amino acids. In nucleotides, the CDR3 is TGTGCCAGCCTCGTGGGACAGGGCAATGAGCAGTTCTTC. This gives the protein CASLVGQGNEQFF. The full variable domain, its missing parts supplied by reference TRBV2 and TRBJ2-1, is EPEVTQTPSHQVTQMGQEVILRCVPISNHLYFYWYRQILGQKVEFLVSFYNNEISEKSEIFDDQFSVERPDGSNFTLKIRSTKLEDSAMYFCASLVGQGNEQFFGPGTRLTVL.

V and J are TRBV27 and TRBJ1-2; 8 nucleotides match TRBD1. With 2 bases clipped from V and 5 bases from J, the junction kept 7 bases outside the gene matches. The CDR3 runs to 15 residues. Germline loops: CDR1 MNHEY, CDR2 SMNVEV (reference sequence). The CDR3 DNA follows: TGTGCCAGCAGTTTAAAGCCAGGGGGCCGGTATGGCTACACCTTC. As protein: CASSLKPGGRYGYTF.

The CDR3 region is CASSHTTSGEQFF. The DNA of the CDR3 is TGTGCCAGCAGCCATACGACTAGCGGTGAGCAGTTCTTC. This chain joins TRBV7-8 and TRBJ2-1; TRBD2 aligns across 9 bases. With V trimmed by 5 bases and J by 9 bases, 5 bases remained unmatched. Germline CDR1 reads SGHVS; CDR2 reads FQNEAQ. The CDR3 extends over 13 amino acids.

Only a few counts were recorded for this clone. The chain combines TRBV27 with TRBJ2-7; 7 bases are a match to TRBD2. This CDR3 region has 15 residues. J lost 4 bases, V lost 7 bases, and 13 bases had no gene match. Germline V gives CDR1 MNHEY, CDR2 SMNVEV (reference sequence). CDR3 nucleotides: TGTGCCAGCAAGGAGAAGCGGGATGCTAAGTACGAGCAGTACTTC. Translating it yields CASKEKRDAKYEQYF.

In its sample, this clone was seen a few times. The CDR3 is CASSLSVGNEQFF. Written as DNA, the CDR3 is TGTGCCAGCAGTTTATCGGTAGGGAATGAGCAGTTCTTC. The chain employs TRBV27 and TRBJ2-1, with unresolved D. Per the germline V gene, CDR1 is MNHEY and CDR2 is SMNVEV (reference sequence). This CDR3 region has 13 residues. Trimming cost V 0 bases and J 7 bases, with 7 bases left between them.

This sequence joins TRBV19 and TRBJ2-3; the match to TRBD1 covers 8 bases. The V gene's germline CDR1 is LNHDA and CDR2 SQIVND (reference sequence). The length of the CDR3 is 17 residues. V lost 0 bases to trimming and J lost 3 bases; unmatched junction nucleotides: 8. The CDR3 DNA reads as TGTGCCAGTAGTATAGATCCCCGGGACAGGCAAACAGATACGCAGTATTTT. It translates to CASSIDPRDRQTDTQYF.

This clone showed up just a few times. This chain links TRBV20-1 with TRBJ2-7; D gene ambiguous. The germline gives CDR1 DFQATT, CDR2 SNEGSKA (reference sequence). V lost 2 bases, J lost 2 bases, and 4 bases lay in between. The CDR3 contains 11 residues. CDR3 residues: CSARPAYEQYF. CDR3 DNA sequence: TGCAGTGCTAGACCGGCCTACGAGCAGTACTTC.

This sequence joins TRBV13 and TRBJ2-3; 9 nucleotides line up with TRBD2. Germline V gene data show CDR1 as PRHDT and CDR2 as FYEKMQ (reference sequence). The junction had 4 bases not matched to a gene; V was cut back by 5 bases and J by 1 base. There are 15 residues in the CDR3. The CDR3 spells CASSGRTSGTDTQYF. The CDR3 nucleotides read TGTGCCAGCAGCGGAAGGACTAGCGGCACAGATACGCAGTATTTT.

The genes are TRBV13 and TRBJ2-7, with TRBD2 identical over 11 bases. There are 15 residues in the CDR3. J gave up 5 bases and V 3 bases, and 6 bases lay outside the gene matches. CDR1 and CDR2 (germline): PRHDT, FYEKMQ (reference sequence). This chain's CDR3 is CASSFLAGGFDEQYF. In nucleotides, the CDR3 is TGTGCCAGCAGCTTCCTAGCGGGAGGCTTTGACGAGCAGTACTTC.

The V gene is TRBV15, the J gene TRBJ2-1; 7 nucleotides line up with TRBD1. J lost 8 bases, V lost 8 bases, and 9 bases had no gene match. The CDR3 has 13 residues. The germline V gene encodes CDR1 LNHNV and CDR2 YYDKDF (reference sequence). CDR3 DNA sequence: TGTGCCACCTCAGGGGGAGAGAATTATGAGCAGTTCTTC. Protein product: CATSGGENYEQFF.

Only a few counts were recorded for this clone. J is TRBJ2-3 and V is TRBV2; D may match TRBD1 or TRBD2 (5 bases each). V lost 7 bases and J lost 2, with 22 bases in between. Germline V gives CDR1 SNHLY, CDR2 FYNNEI. The CDR3 runs 17 residues. The CDR3 here is CASTRLGQRPITDTQYF. CDR3 sequence (DNA): TGTGCCAGCACCCGACTGGGGCAGCGGCCCATCACAGATACGCAGTATTTT.

The genes are TRBV28 and TRBJ2-7; D may be TRBD1 or TRBD2 (6 bases each). Germline CDR1 MDHEN, CDR2 SYDVKM. The V and J ends lost 5 bases and 6 bases respectively, with 11 bases between them. The CDR3 is made up of 12 amino acids. The CDR3 region has the DNA TGTGCCAGCAGTACTCGGGGGCCCGAGCAGTACTTC. It encodes CASSTRGPEQYF.

The chain combines TRBV27 with TRBJ1-2; D perhaps matches TRBD1 (5 bases). The CDR3 is made up of 13 amino acids. The V gene lost 8 bases and the J gene lost 5 bases, with 15 bases spanning the gap. Germline V CDR1 and CDR2: MNHEY, SMNVEV (reference sequence). CDR3 protein: CASGPGRGYGYTF. Here the CDR3 DNA reads TGTGCCAGCGGTCCGGGGCGAGGATATGGCTACACCTTC.

Concerning this clone: Other DNA variants within this sample encode the same CDR3. The V gene is TRBV28, the J gene TRBJ1-1; D possibly corresponds to TRBD1 (5 bases). Germline V CDR1 and CDR2: MDHEN, SYDVKM. This CDR3 comprises 13 residues. V was shortened by 3 bases and J by 1 base, with 6 bases between the two germline ends. As DNA, the CDR3 is TGTGCCAGCAGTTTGGGGGGGAACACTGAAGCTTTCTTT. Encoded protein: CASSLGGNTEAFF.

This clone was counted only a few times. This chain uses TRBV28 with TRBJ1-5, with D possibly matching TRBD1 (6 bases). The V gene lost 8 bases and the J gene lost 5 bases, with 10 bases spanning the gap. In germline, CDR1 is MDHEN, CDR2 SYDVKM. This CDR3 region has 12 residues. The CDR3 region is CASGPGDQPQHF. CDR3 sequence (DNA): TGTGCCAGCGGACCAGGGGATCAGCCCCAGCATTTT.